The entry below gives a single T cell receptor (beta chain) sequence along with its context. This receptor's antigen is unknown. Per-base qualities were not stored, and no clone one base away is much larger. These data originate in a study of blood T cell repertoires in COVID-19 (dated by TCRdb to about 2020). For the study in its entirety: Collaborator samples came from the United States, Italy and Spain and covered acute and convalescent phases of COVID-19. Deeply sampled blood TCRbeta repertoires from subjects exposed to, actively infected with, or recovered from COVID-19 were included in the dataset. The material from the prospective study consisted of cDNA or gDNA derived from T cells, B-cell-depleted T cells, or PBMCs. Samples came from the ongoing ImmuneRACE study (first 160 participants) plus 1,254 subjects from 6 global collaborators. Where available, HLA class I and class II types were obtained from metadata supplied by the sample provider rather than from assay-based typing. A freely available public database, intended as a resource for researchers studying the immune response to SARS-CoV-2, is where the repertoires were released. Sample metadata almost always included a de-identified subject ID, COVID-19 status, age in years and sex. Findings and caveats that apply to the study as a whole: The amount of clinical and demographic metadata varied by source and participant and was provided uncurated.

Whole blood was collected in K2EDTA tubes by collaborating institutions according to the institutions' own protocols. For TCRbeta analysis, collaborator samples were shipped as frozen whole blood, as isolated PBMCs, or as DNA extracted from either sample type. TCRbeta CDR3 regions were amplified from genomic DNA using the immunoSEQ Assay, a bias-controlled multiplex PCR. The study's own analysis went as follows. The number of nucleated cells in each sample was estimated from the amplification of reference gene primers within the assay. To quantify the absolute abundance of each unique TCRbeta CDR3 rearrangement, sequence reads were collapsed and filtered. For each sample, productive Simpson clonality was calculated as the square root of Simpson's diversity index over productive rearrangements. The clones in this table, taken by TCRdb from immuneACCESS, are in-frame only. Not every clone is retained; where verified, under half of the shortfall comes from an unresolved V gene, and the cause of the rest is unknown. V and J calls plus clone size are reproduced from that table; the DNA served to infer D and trimming. Within this sample are almost 300,000 clones, with around 87% of them counted one time only. The ten largest clones represent about 1.2% of the sample.

From cysteine to phenylalanine, the CDR3 is 17 amino acids long. Here the CDR3 DNA is all that survives: 51 bases in frame from base 1. CDR1 and CDR2, per the germline V gene, are MDHEN and SYDVKM. Trimmed from V: 6 bases; trimmed from J: 1 base; junction bases lacking a gene match: 12. This TCR came from a man in his 70s with acute or convalescent COVID-19. This chain is built from TRBV28 and TRBJ1-1; 9 junctional bases match TRBD1. Sample: peripheral blood. The bases are TGTGCCAGCAGCAGCCCTGGACAGGGGAGGGCGAACACTGAAGCTTTCTTT. Its protein product is CASSSPGQGRANTEAFF.